This T cell receptor beta chain was observed in a study of blood T cell repertoires in COVID-19. Study in general: The origin of the acute and convalescent COVID-19 samples was the United States, Italy and Spain. Nucleic acid was either cDNA or gDNA, and it came from T cells, B-cell-depleted T cells, or PBMCs.

V was cut by 1 base and J by 6 bases, with 10 bases left in between. Per the germline V gene, CDR1 is SGHAT and CDR2 is FQNNGV. CDR3 length: 14 amino acids. Authors' processing steps: Amplification of reference gene primers provided the estimated nucleated cell counts. Sequencing used immunoSEQ multiplex PCR; TCRdb keeps in-frame clones, though not all of them. V, J and clone size reflect that table, while D and trimming were determined from the DNA. The table shows some 190,000 clones, with roughly 76% occurring only once. This clone occurred a few times. Sequencing was carried out using peripheral blood. This TCR was recovered from a woman in her fifties or sixties with active or convalescent COVID-19. The genes are TRBV11-2 and TRBJ2-1; a possible D gene is TRBD2 (6 bases). The CDR3 bases are TGTGCCAGCAGCTTAGCGGGAGTCAGCAATGAGCAGTTCTTC. Translation: CASSLAGVSNEQFF.